Listed here is a single T cell receptor (beta chain). For the second PCR, which ran for 7 to 11 cycles, a sample-barcoded 5' primer and a J-beta primer mix were used. Via MiXCR, TCRdb re-called the 5' RACE reads, giving one row per CDR3 protein. The table includes approximately 800,000 distinct CDR3 sequences, just under 25% detected once. Each sample had at least 7 million PBMCs isolated. This CDR3 contains 13 residues. The V gene's germline CDR1 is SGHTA and CDR2 FQGNSA. The V segment lost 5 bases and the J segment 6 bases; nucleotides outside the gene matches: 4. This entry belongs to a study of blood T cells in healthy people across ages. In addition, the sample was reused for a study of T cells of mothers and their children. From that report: Random nucleotides (2-4) and sample barcodes were added by the M1S primer used in the second PCR. Over 8.5 million reads per mother and around 3 million per child were obtained.

The sequence was collected from a boy younger than 18 in good health. The J gene is TRBJ2-7, the V gene TRBV7-2; 10 bases align to TRBD1. Sequenced material: blood. The CDR3 region has the DNA TGTGCCAGCAGCCGACAGGGGGCAGGCGAGCAGTACTTC. Residues: CASSRQGAGEQYF.